The entry that follows covers one T cell receptor beta chain sequence. Its specificity is not known. Pooled in the analysis were second doses at about 4 or about 12 weeks. The data stem from a study of T cell responses to AZD1222 COVID-19 vaccine. Whole-study results and caveats: Clonal diversity may have been underestimated, and the donors were mostly white British, with more females than males. Only five or six AZD1222 recipients tested seropositive at baseline. Receipt of two AZD1222 doses was followed by a rise in Spike-specific TCR breadth and depth.

Germline V lookup: CDR1 LNHDA, CDR2 SQIVND (reference sequence). This CDR3 has 15 residues. The V and J ends lost 9 bases and 7 bases, in that order; junction bases with no gene match: 11. TCRdb keeps only in-frame clones here, not all; method: immunoSEQ multiplex PCR. The sample has about 140,000 clones; 88% are singletons. Sequencing was performed on peripheral blood, taken 28 days after the second AZD1222 dose. This clonotype was obtained from an adult who received the AZD1222 COVID-19 vaccine. V and J are TRBV19 and TRBJ1-4; TRBD1 aligns across 10 bases. The CDR3 nucleotides are TGTGCCAGCAAATCGGGACAGGGGCGGCTTGAAAAACTGTTTTTT. Its translation is CASKSGQGRLEKLFF. The full variable domain, in which reference TRBV19 and TRBJ1-4 provide the parts outside the CDR3, is DGGITQSPKYLFRKEGQNVTLSCEQNLNHDAMYWYRQDPGQGLRLIYYSQIVNDFQKGDIAEGYSVSREKKESFPLTVTSAQKNPTAFYLCASKSGQGRLEKLFFGSGTQLSVL.